A single sample is the source of the 20 T cell receptor beta chains below, sequenced in a study of T-cell memory formation after mild COVID-19 (dated by TCRdb to the early 2020s). The library was built by means of 5' RACE. Sequencing was carried out with an Illumina NovaSeq 6000. TCRdb handled the public reads itself, with Q25 trimming in fastp and clone calling in MiXCR, and kept productive beta chains. Every entry covers one CDR3 protein and lists the most common genes and DNA from its rows. The sample contains roughly 400,000 distinct CDR3 sequences, roughly 18% of them found a single time. Jointly, the top ten make up 20% to 25% of the sample. Input material: PBMCs or a T cell subset sorted from them (not recorded which). The receptor set was obtained from a young man who had mild COVID-19 (a few samples of this study predate the infection). The sample titles of this study are shuffled in the database, so cell type and time point are left out; the donor was told from shared clones.

The rearrangement uses TRBV27 and TRBJ2-1; TRBD1 matches 7 bases. This CDR3 has 15 amino acids. J lost 10 bases, V lost 2 bases, and 11 bases had no gene match. The germline V gene encodes CDR1 MNHEY and CDR2 SMNVEV (reference sequence). CDR3 in DNA: TGTGCCAGCAGTTTACCAGACAGGGTTCTCGGGGAGCAGTTCTTC. Its protein is CASSLPDRVLGEQFF.

The table lists this clonotype with many counts. CDR3 in amino acids: CASSLLRAGTGELFF. CDR3 sequence (DNA): TGCGCCAGCAGCTTGCTCAGGGCGGGGACCGGGGAGCTGTTTTTT. The chain employs TRBV5-1 and TRBJ2-2; D is perhaps TRBD2 (6 bases). V lost 1 base, J lost 5 bases, and 12 bases lay in between. Per the germline V gene, CDR1 is SGHRS and CDR2 is YFSETQ. The CDR3 covers 15 residues.

The chain is built from TRBV7-2 and TRBJ1-5; tentatively, D is TRBD1 (5 bases). The germline CDR1 and CDR2 sequences are SGHTA and FQGNSA. The V end was cut by 5 bases, the J end by 11 bases, with 16 bases between. The CDR3 is 13 residues long. CDR3 bases: TGTGCCAGCAGCCGCGAGGGGTGGAAGGCCCAGCATTTT. Translating gives CASSREGWKAQHF.

This chain joins TRBV2 and TRBJ2-1; D perhaps matches TRBD2 (6 bases). V lost 8 bases and J 5 bases, leaving 13 bases between the germline ends. This CDR3 has 13 amino acids. The V gene's germline CDR1 is SNHLY and CDR2 FYNNEI. In DNA, the CDR3 is TGTGCCAGCGGGGCGGGGTTGGACAATGAGCAGTTCTTC. Amino acids: CASGAGLDNEQFF.

The V gene is TRBV7-8, the J gene TRBJ1-2, with unresolved D. Germline V gene lookup returns CDR1 SGHVS and CDR2 FQNEAQ. CDR3 length: 15 residues. The V end lost 2 bases, the J end lost 5 bases, and 15 bases lay between the germline ends. The DNA for the CDR3 is TGTGCCAGCAGCTTACCTGGTGGAGAGGCTTATGGCTACACCTTC. Protein: CASSLPGGEAYGYTF.

The chain combines TRBV3-1 with TRBJ2-3, with a weak D call TRBD2 (6 bases). The CDR3 covers 14 residues. V lost 11 bases and J 2 bases, leaving 17 bases between the germline ends. Germline loops: CDR1 LGHDT, CDR2 YNNKEL (reference sequence). Here the CDR3 DNA reads TGTGCCGCAGCTTGGGACTCGTCCACAGATACGCAGTATTTT. The encoded protein is CAAAWDSSTDTQYF.

V gene TRBV5-1 combines with J gene TRBJ2-6; D gene ambiguous. The CDR3 has 17 residues. The V gene lost 0 bases and the J gene lost 0 bases, with 10 bases spanning the gap. From germline, CDR1 is SGHRS and CDR2 YFSETQ. This CDR3 is CASSLAGQASGANVLTF. CDR3 nucleotide sequence: TGCGCCAGCAGCTTGGCCGGGCAGGCCTCTGGGGCCAACGTCCTGACTTTC.

The V call is TRBV15, the J call TRBJ1-2, with 8 bases matching TRBD1. Per germline, CDR1 LNHNV and CDR2 YYDKDF (reference sequence). Losses at the gene ends were 2 bases for V and 4 bases for J; bases not matched to a gene: 6. The CDR3 has 15 residues. The CDR3 coding sequence is TGTGCCACCAGCAGACGAACGACAGGGGCCTATGGCTACACCTTC. Its translation: CATSRRTTGAYGYTF. The full variable domain, its missing parts supplied by reference TRBV15 and TRBJ1-2, is DAMVIQNPRYQVTQFGKPVTLSCSQTLNHNVMYWYQQKSSQAPKLLFHYYDKDFNNEADTPDNFQSRRPNTSFCFLDIRSPGLGDTAMYLCATSRRTTGAYGYTFGSGTRLTVV.

This chain links TRBV6-2 or TRBV6-3 with TRBJ2-3; no firm D call. The V gene lost 1 base and the J gene lost 2 bases, with 10 bases spanning the gap. The CDR3 has 15 amino acids. Germline values: CDR1 MNHEY, CDR2 SVGEGT. CDR3 in amino acids: CASSYFGAATDTQYF. The CDR3 DNA follows: TGTGCCAGCAGTTACTTCGGAGCAGCCACAGATACGCAGTATTTT.

This clonotype was observed at least ten times. V gene TRBV12-3 or TRBV12-4 combines with J gene TRBJ2-5; D unclear. Trimming cost V 5 bases and J 5 bases, with 12 bases left between them. There are 13 residues in the CDR3. CDR3 protein: CASSLGVRETQYF. The CDR3 DNA sequence: TGTGCCAGCAGTCTCGGTGTTAGGGAGACCCAGTACTTC.

This clonotype came up a few times. CDR3 DNA: TGTGCCAGTAGGGTTCGGGCCTCCTACGAGCAGTACTTC. It encodes CASRVRASYEQYF. V gene TRBV18 combines with J gene TRBJ2-7; D is unclear. Germline V gene data show CDR1 as KGHSH and CDR2 as LQKENI. This CDR3 spans 13 amino acids. The ends were cut back, 9 bases at V and 0 bases at J, with 12 bases in the middle.

This clonotype has just a few counts. This clone may be a read error of a much larger clone one base away. V and J are TRBV9 and TRBJ2-5, with D perhaps matching TRBD1 or TRBD2 (5 bases each). The germline CDR1 and CDR2 sequences are SGDLS and YYNGEE. V dropped 2 bases and J dropped 2 bases, with 7 bases sitting between them. The CDR3 is made up of 13 amino acids. Here the CDR3 reads CASSVGGQETQYF. The CDR3 nucleotides read TGTGCCAGCAGCGTTGGGGGACAAGAGACCCAGTACTTC.

The sample holds a few counts of this clonotype. This sequence joins TRBV7-6 and TRBJ2-1, with 9 bases lining up with TRBD2. There are 15 residues in the CDR3. Germline V gives CDR1 SGHVS, CDR2 FNYEAQ. The junction had 7 bases not matched to a gene; V was cut back by 6 bases and J by 4 bases. The CDR3 is CASSGLAGNYNEQFF. The DNA for the CDR3 is TGTGCCAGCAGTGGCCTAGCGGGGAATTACAATGAGCAGTTCTTC.

The J gene is TRBJ2-6, the V gene TRBV6-2 or TRBV6-3; possibly TRBD2 for D (5 bases). CDR1 is MNHEY, CDR2 SVGEGT, per germline. CDR3 length: 15 residues. Deletions cut 4 bases from V and 1 base from J, with 8 bases between. Here the CDR3 reads CASSWRGSGANVLTF. In DNA, the CDR3 is TGTGCCAGCAGTTGGCGAGGGTCTGGGGCCAACGTCCTGACTTTC.

Concerning this clonotype itself: A read error is possible here, since a much larger clone lies one base away. The genes are TRBV5-1 and TRBJ2-3, with TRBD2 matching 13 bases. Germline V gene data show CDR1 as SGHRS and CDR2 as YFSETQ. The CDR3 extends over 17 amino acids. For the CDR3, the DNA is TGCGCCAGCAGCCTGGGACTAGCGGGAAAATACACAGGTACGCAGTATTTT. It encodes CASSLGLAGKYTGTQYF.

The chain recombines TRBV15 with TRBJ2-3; no reliable D call. Germline V gene data show CDR1 as LNHNV and CDR2 as YYDKDF (reference sequence). The CDR3 loop spans 16 amino acids. V lost 0 bases and J 0 bases, leaving 10 bases between the germline ends. The chain's CDR3 is CATSRDTGRSTDTQYF. The CDR3 DNA reads TGTGCCACCAGCAGAGATACCGGCAGAAGCACAGATACGCAGTATTTT.

The V gene is TRBV10-3, the J gene TRBJ2-3; a weak D match, TRBD2 (5 bases). This CDR3 comprises 15 residues. V dropped 0 bases and J dropped 1 base, with 8 bases sitting between them. The germline CDR1 and CDR2 sequences are ENHRY and SYGVKD. CDR3 nucleotide sequence: TGTGCCATCAGTGAGTCGAGGCGGGGCACAGATACGCAGTATTTT. This translates into CAISESRRGTDTQYF.

The chain uses TRBV6-5 and TRBJ2-1; 8 nucleotides line up with TRBD2. Unmatched junction bases numbered 3, after V lost 0 bases and J lost 8 bases. Germline V gives CDR1 MNHEY, CDR2 SVGAGI. CDR3 length: 14 amino acids. The CDR3 spells CASSYSGLEDEQFF. CDR3 nucleotide sequence: TGTGCCAGCAGTTACTCGGGACTAGAGGATGAGCAGTTCTTC.

The table lists this clonotype with a few counts. This chain uses TRBV20-1 with TRBJ1-4; TRBD1 is a possible D gene (5 bases). Trimming pared 6 bases from V and 6 bases from J, leaving 20 bases between. The CDR3 is 15 amino acids. In germline, CDR1 is DFQATT, CDR2 SNEGSKA (reference sequence). CDR3 in DNA: TGCAGTGCGCTTGAGCCCCGGGGGGTGGATGAAAAACTGTTTTTT. The encoded protein is CSALEPRGVDEKLFF.

The chain carries TRBV7-3 and TRBJ2-3; the D is unclear. The germline V and J ends were trimmed by 3 bases and 6 bases, with 10 bases remaining between them. CDR3 length: 13 residues. CDR1 and CDR2 (germline): SGHTA, FQGTGA. In DNA form, the CDR3 reads TGTGCCAGCAGCTTGAGTCGGTGGGATACGCAGTATTTT. Its protein product is CASSLSRWDTQYF.